Following are 12 T cell receptor beta chains from one sample sequenced in a study of cytomegalovirus exposure and HLA in healthy donors. Researchers ran the PCR with 60 Vbeta and 13 Jbeta primers. The table came from immunoSEQ multiplex PCR; TCRdb's copy has only in-frame clones and leaves some out. The data hold around 190,000 clones, with approximately 82% observed a single time. The sample consisted of PBMCs. These receptors were collected from a girl aged 2 to 9 in good health and CMV-seropositive.

The rearrangement links TRBV7-2 to TRBJ2-2; TRBD2 matches 11 bases. The CDR3 loop spans 18 amino acids. V lost 5 bases, J lost 1 base, and 9 bases stayed unmatched. Germline assignment: CDR1 SGHTA and CDR2 FQGNSA. CDR3 nucleotide sequence: TGTGCCAGCAGCCGCGTAATCCTAGCGGGAGGGAACACCGGGGAGCTGTTTTTT. Translating gives CASSRVILAGGNTGELFF.

This sequence joins TRBV7-3 and TRBJ2-5, with 8 bases fitting TRBD1. This CDR3 region has 13 residues. V gave up 5 bases and J gave up 1 base; unmatched junction bases: 0. CDR1 SGHTA and CDR2 FQGTGA come from the germline V gene. The CDR3 DNA is TGTGCCAGCAGCGGGACAGGCCAAGAGACCCAGTACTTC. It yields the protein CASSGTGQETQYF. Combining the CDR3 with reference TRBV7-3 and TRBJ2-5 gives the whole variable domain GAGVSQTPSNKVTEKGKYVELRCDPISGHTALYWYRQSLGQGPEFLIYFQGTGAADDSGLPNDRFFAVRPEGSVSTLKIQRTERGDSAVYLCASSGTGQETQYFGPGTRLLVL.

The chain uses TRBV13 and TRBJ2-7, with 7 bases aligning to TRBD2. The germline V gene has CDR1 PRHDT and CDR2 FYEKMQ (reference sequence). Trimming at V came to 4 bases and at J to 0 bases, leaving 3 bases not matched to a gene. The CDR3 sequence is 14 residues long. The CDR3 nucleotides read TGTGCCAGCAGCTCGGGACTACTCTCCTACGAGCAGTACTTC. As protein: CASSSGLLSYEQYF.

In this sample, this clone turned up a few times. This CDR3 is also generated by other DNA sequences in the sample. The chain joins TRBV2 to TRBJ2-3; D is ambiguous. Germline V gene sequence: CDR1 SNHLY, CDR2 FYNNEI. The V gene lost 5 bases and the J gene lost 3 bases, with 3 bases spanning the gap. The CDR3 is made up of 11 amino acids. The CDR3 bases are TGTGCCAGCAGTTATACAGATACGCAGTATTTT. It codes for CASSYTDTQYF.

The chain uses TRBV7-9 and TRBJ1-1; 12 bases align to TRBD1. The CDR3 sequence is 16 residues long. V trimming: 9 bases; J trimming: 1 base; junction bases outside the gene matches: 9. Germline V gene lookup returns CDR1 SEHNR and CDR2 FQNEAQ (reference sequence). CDR3 loop: CASLPGQGARNTEAFF. In DNA form, the CDR3 reads TGTGCCAGTCTACCGGGACAGGGGGCGAGGAACACTGAAGCTTTCTTT.

The V call is TRBV5-1, the J call TRBJ2-7; D possibly corresponds to TRBD1 (6 bases). Trimming cost V 0 bases and J 3 bases, with 10 bases left between them. Looked up from germline, CDR1 is SGHRS and CDR2 is YFSETQ. The CDR3 is made up of 14 amino acids. CDR3 residues: CASSLEGVGYEQYF. For the CDR3, the DNA is TGCGCCAGCAGCTTGGAGGGGGTTGGCTACGAGCAGTACTTC. The whole variable domain, filled in from reference TRBV5-1 and TRBJ2-7, reads KAGVTQTPRYLIKTRGQQVTLSCSPISGHRSVSWYQQTPGQGLQFLFEYFSETQRNKGNFPGRFSGRQFSNSRSEMNVSTLELGDSALYLCASSLEGVGYEQYFGPGTRLTVT.

This clone has just one count. The chain uses TRBV7-8 and TRBJ2-1, with 7 bases matching TRBD2. V trimming: 1 base; J trimming: 5 bases; junction bases outside the gene matches: 5. The CDR3 loop spans 15 amino acids. The germline gives CDR1 SGHVS, CDR2 FQNEAQ. The CDR3 spells CASSLGRLAHNEQFF. The CDR3 DNA is TGTGCCAGCAGCTTAGGGAGACTAGCCCACAATGAGCAGTTCTTC.

The V gene is TRBV5-1, the J gene TRBJ2-5; D remains ambiguous. V lost 0 bases to trimming and J lost 6 bases, with 12 bases between them. The CDR3 loop spans 14 amino acids. Germline V gives CDR1 SGHRS, CDR2 YFSETQ. Here the CDR3 reads CASSLASDEQTQYF. The CDR3 DNA reads TGCGCCAGCAGCTTGGCCAGTGATGAACAGACCCAGTACTTC.

This rearrangement joins TRBV27 to TRBJ2-1; 13 bases match TRBD2. The CDR3 totals 16 residues. The V and J ends lost 1 base and 7 bases, in that order; junction bases with no gene match: 4. Per germline, CDR1 MNHEY and CDR2 SMNVEV (reference sequence). The CDR3 DNA is TGTGCCAGCAGTTTATTACTAGCGGGAGGGAGGAATGAGCAGTTCTTC. This encodes CASSLLLAGGRNEQFF.

The sample holds one count of this clone. The V gene is TRBV5-1, the J gene TRBJ2-2, with 7 bases lining up with TRBD2. Unmatched junction bases numbered 6, after V lost 2 bases and J lost 5 bases. The CDR3 totals 15 residues. In germline, CDR1 is SGHRS, CDR2 YFSETQ. CDR3 nucleotides: TGCGCCAGCAGCTTCCCTAGCGGTGGGACCGGGGAGCTGTTTTTT. Residues: CASSFPSGGTGELFF.

This chain uses TRBV13 with TRBJ1-2, with 9 bases identical to TRBD1. The ends lost 5 bases at V and 6 bases at J; junction bases unmatched: 10. CDR1 is PRHDT, CDR2 FYEKMQ, per germline (reference sequence). This CDR3 is built from 15 residues. The CDR3 bases are TGTGCCAGCAGCCCCCAGGACAGGGGAGGCCATGGCTACACCTTC. Translated, it gives CASSPQDRGGHGYTF. Complete variable domain (other parts from reference TRBV13 and TRBJ1-2): AAGVIQSPRHLIKEKRETATLKCYPIPRHDTVYWYQQGPGQDPQFLISFYEKMQSDKGSIPDRFSAQQFSDYHSELNMSSLELGDSALYFCASSPQDRGGHGYTFGSGTRLTVV.

The gene calls are TRBV6-1 and TRBJ2-4, with 8 bases identical to TRBD1. Germline lookup yields CDR1 MNHNS and CDR2 SASEGT. The CDR3 is 14 amino acids. After removal of 5 bases from V and 3 bases from J, the junction contained 3 bases not matched to a gene. CDR3 DNA sequence: TGTGCCAGCAGTCCTACAGGGGGCAAAAACATTCAGTACTTC. It translates to CASSPTGGKNIQYF.